This is a list of T cell receptor beta chains from one sample in a study of shared clonotypes between healthy human individuals. Data came from immunoSEQ multiplex PCR; TCRdb stores just in-frame clones and leaves some out. The sample consists of fewer than 2.5 million clones, over 85% of them appearing once. The sample taken for sequencing was naive CD4+ T cells from PBMCs. These receptors all come from a man aged 18 to 30 in good health. Some clones in this sample may be carry-over from other donors' samples. CDR3s include the opening cysteine and the closing phenylalanine or tryptophan. Clone size, where shown, is once, few, many, or a class for clones that have expanded.

-	TRBV7-8	TRBJ2-1	CASRVGRAGNEQFF
-	TRBV5-1	TRBJ2-7	CASSFSSERSSYEQYF
-	TRBV5-1	TRBJ2-5	CASSLVAGTQETQYF
-	TRBV7-9	TRBJ2-2	CASSLVAGANTGELFF
-	TRBV28	TRBJ2-5	CASSLWVAGRGKTQYF
-	TRBV27	TRBJ1-4	CASSLSRSTNEKLFF
-	TRBV28	TRBJ2-3	CASSPAVFTQYF
-	TRBV19	TRBJ1-4	CASSRTGPTNEKLFF
once	TRBV6-5	TRBJ1-1	CASRSNYRGEAFF
-	TRBV30	TRBJ2-1	CAWSVRGPFSYNEQFF
-	TRBV7-8	TRBJ1-1	CASSPQTVNTEAFF
-	TRBV5-1	TRBJ2-7	CASSFSGQQYF
once	TRBV5-8	TRBJ1-2	CASNLWGTGASYGYTF
-	TRBV6-6	TRBJ2-1	CASSYSRASYNEQFF
-	TRBV6-5	TRBJ2-5	CASSYGLETQYF
-	TRBV28	TRBJ1-1	CASSLTGLRASDEAFF
once	TRBV30	TRBJ1-5	CAWSVGENQPQHF
-	TRBV28	TRBJ2-2	CASSGTGWGGSGPGELFF
-	TRBV19	TRBJ1-5	CASSIVHSYSNQPQHF
once	TRBV18	TRBJ2-1	CASSPVSGLVAMEQFF
-	TRBV4-3	TRBJ2-1	CASSPGTSGRAYNEQFF
-	TRBV30	TRBJ2-5	CAWRTPGETQYF
once	TRBV7-3	TRBJ1-2	CASSNRDRGGYTF
once	TRBV10-3	TRBJ2-7	CAIRDPSYEQYF
once	TRBV7-3	TRBJ2-7	CASSPGLSPVEQYF
-	TRBV7-3	TRBJ2-1	CASSRGGSSYNEQFF
-	TRBV11-2	TRBJ2-5	CASSLGGNQETQYF
-	TRBV7-8	TRBJ2-5	CASSFGGRETQYF
once	TRBV9	TRBJ2-3	CASSVATRTDTQYF
-	TRBV9	TRBJ2-7	CASSLGDNPYEQYF
-	TRBV2	TRBJ2-5	CASSEVTYQETQYF
-	TRBV5-1	TRBJ2-1	CASSLGQVLGEQFF
-	TRBV5-4	TRBJ1-2	CASSLSGTYGYTF
-	TRBV7-8	TRBJ2-2	CASSFIRGRTGELFF
-	TRBV7-2	TRBJ2-5	CASSPQRETQYF
-	TRBV28	TRBJ2-1	CASSFLGNGESGEQFF
-	TRBV5-1	TRBJ2-1	CASSLIASGSDEQFF
-	TRBV4-3	TRBJ1-4	CASSQDLFMAAATNEKLFF
-	TRBV6-6	TRBJ1-1	CASSQQGPDTEAFF
-	TRBV2	TRBJ2-3	CARSTDTQYF
-	TRBV4-1	TRBJ2-7	CASSHQAQGLIYEQYF
-	TRBV6-5	TRBJ2-7	CASRPGLAGAYEQYF
-	TRBV5-1	TRBJ2-5	CASRTWTGRQETQYF
-	TRBV27	TRBJ2-2	CASTSRGSHTGELFF
-	TRBV9	TRBJ2-7	CASSVVAGGREQYF
-	TRBV18	TRBJ2-2	CASKPGQGSGELFF
-	TRBV11-2	TRBJ2-1	CASSLVAGVPSSSYNEQFF
-	TRBV6-1	TRBJ2-5	CASSASSTIKETQYF
-	TRBV7-8	TRBJ1-1	CASSLEVRNTEAFF
-	TRBV15	TRBJ2-7	CATSRGQDSYLYEQYF
-	TRBV28	TRBJ1-2	CASTVNRGINYGYTF
-	TRBV10-3	TRBJ2-5	CAISARSAGVQETQYF
few	TRBV7-2	TRBJ2-2	CASRGAGIGELFF
-	TRBV4-2	-	CASSRRSSENAYEQYF
-	TRBV28	TRBJ1-5	CASNGVINSNQPQHF
-	TRBV11-2	TRBJ2-5	CASSLPAGGRRETQYF
-	TRBV5-1	TRBJ1-5	CASSLEGGNYQPQHF